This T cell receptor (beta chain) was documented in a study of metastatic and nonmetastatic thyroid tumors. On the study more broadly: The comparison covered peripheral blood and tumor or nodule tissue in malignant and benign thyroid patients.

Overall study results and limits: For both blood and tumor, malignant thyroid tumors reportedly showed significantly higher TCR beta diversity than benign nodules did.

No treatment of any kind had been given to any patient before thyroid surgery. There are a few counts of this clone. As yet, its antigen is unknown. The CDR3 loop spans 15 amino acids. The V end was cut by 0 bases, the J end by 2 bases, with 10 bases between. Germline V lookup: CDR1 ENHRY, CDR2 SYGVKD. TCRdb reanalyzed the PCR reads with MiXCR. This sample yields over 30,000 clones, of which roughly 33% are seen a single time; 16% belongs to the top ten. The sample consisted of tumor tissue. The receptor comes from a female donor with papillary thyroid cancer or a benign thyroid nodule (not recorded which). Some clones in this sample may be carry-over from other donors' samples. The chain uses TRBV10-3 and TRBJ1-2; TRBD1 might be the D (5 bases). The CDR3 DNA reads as TGTGCCATCAGTGAGTCGTACAGGTCAAACTATGGCTACACCTTC. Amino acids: CAISESYRSNYGYTF.